Reported below is one TCR beta chain. The data stem from a study of blood T cell repertoires in COVID-19. Study information: COVID-19 samples from acute and convalescent phases originated in the United States, Italy and Spain. T cells, B-cell-depleted T cells, or PBMCs provided the cDNA or gDNA that served as material.

The CDR3 extends over 16 amino acids. With 7 bases removed from V and 7 bases from J, the gap between germline ends came to 21 bases. Per the germline V gene, CDR1 is KGHDR and CDR2 is SFDVKD. Seattle participants joined during active infection and were tracked over time. The data were produced by immunoSEQ multiplex PCR, yet TCRdb's version contains in-frame clones alone and is incomplete. The sample gives hundreds of thousands of clones, 75% to 90% of which show up once; 7.1% is in the top ten. V and J are TRBV24-1 and TRBJ1-4, with no clear D. The sequenced material came from peripheral blood. The sequence came from a woman aged 55-75 years with COVID-19, enrolled during active disease. CDR3 sequence reads: CATSVSIRGLREKLFF. DNA for the CDR3: TGTGCCACCAGCGTATCAATTAGAGGGCTGCGTGAAAAACTGTTTTTT.